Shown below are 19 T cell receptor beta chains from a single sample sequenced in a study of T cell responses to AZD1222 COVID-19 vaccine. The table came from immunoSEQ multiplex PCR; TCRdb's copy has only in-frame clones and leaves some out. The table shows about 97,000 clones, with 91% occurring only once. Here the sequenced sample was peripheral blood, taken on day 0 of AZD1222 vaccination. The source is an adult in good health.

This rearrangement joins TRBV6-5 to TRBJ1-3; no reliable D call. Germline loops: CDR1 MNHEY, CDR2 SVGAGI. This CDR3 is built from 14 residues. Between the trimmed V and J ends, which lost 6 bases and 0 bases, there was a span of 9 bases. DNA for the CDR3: TGTGCCAGCAGGTCAAGCGTCTCTGGAAACACCATATATTTT. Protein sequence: CASRSSVSGNTIYF.

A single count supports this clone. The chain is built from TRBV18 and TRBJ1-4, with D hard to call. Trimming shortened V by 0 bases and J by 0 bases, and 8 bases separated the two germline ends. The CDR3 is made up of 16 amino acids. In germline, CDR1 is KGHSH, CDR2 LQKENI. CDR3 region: CASSPPNGATNEKLFF. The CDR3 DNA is TGTGCCAGCTCACCACCAAACGGAGCAACTAATGAAAAACTGTTTTTT. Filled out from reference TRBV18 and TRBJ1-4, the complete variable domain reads NAGVMQNPRHLVRRRGQEARLRCSPMKGHSHVYWYRQLPEEGLKFMVYLQKENIIDESGMPKERFSAEFPKEGPSILRIQQVVRGDSAAYFCASSPPNGATNEKLFFGSGTQLSVL.

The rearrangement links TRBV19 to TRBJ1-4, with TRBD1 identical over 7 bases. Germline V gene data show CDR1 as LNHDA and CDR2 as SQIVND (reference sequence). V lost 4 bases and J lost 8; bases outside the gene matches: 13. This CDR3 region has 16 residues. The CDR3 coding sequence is TGTGCCAGTAGTACTTCCTTGGACAGGCCCAAGGAAAAACTGTTTTTT. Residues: CASSTSLDRPKEKLFF.

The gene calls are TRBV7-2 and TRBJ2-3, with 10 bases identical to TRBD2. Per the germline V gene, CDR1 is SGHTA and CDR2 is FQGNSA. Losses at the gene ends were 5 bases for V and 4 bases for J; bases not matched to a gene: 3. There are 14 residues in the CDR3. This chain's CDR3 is CASSPGTSADTQYF. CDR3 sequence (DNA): TGTGCCAGCAGCCCCGGGACTAGCGCAGATACGCAGTATTTT.

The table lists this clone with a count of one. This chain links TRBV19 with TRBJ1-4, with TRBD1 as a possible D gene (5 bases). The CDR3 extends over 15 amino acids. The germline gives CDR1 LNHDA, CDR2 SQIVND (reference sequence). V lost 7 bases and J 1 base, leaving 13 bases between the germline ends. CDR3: CASKQGRQTNEKLFF. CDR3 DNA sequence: TGTGCCAGTAAGCAGGGAAGACAAACTAATGAAAAACTGTTTTTT.

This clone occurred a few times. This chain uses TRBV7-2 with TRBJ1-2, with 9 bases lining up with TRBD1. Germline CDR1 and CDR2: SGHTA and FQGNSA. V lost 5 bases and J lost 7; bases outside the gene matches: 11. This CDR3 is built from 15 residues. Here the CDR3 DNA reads TGTGCCAGCAGCGTTCAACAGGGGGCGCGTGGTGGCTACACCTTC. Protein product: CASSVQQGARGGYTF.

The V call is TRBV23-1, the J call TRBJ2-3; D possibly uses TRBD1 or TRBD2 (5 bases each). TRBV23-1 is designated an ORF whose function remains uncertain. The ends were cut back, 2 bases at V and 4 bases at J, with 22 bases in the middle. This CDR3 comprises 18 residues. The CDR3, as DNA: TGCGCCAGCAGTCAAGGGGCGAGGGAACTCCTCGGGGCAGATACGCAGTATTTT. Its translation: CASSQGARELLGADTQYF.

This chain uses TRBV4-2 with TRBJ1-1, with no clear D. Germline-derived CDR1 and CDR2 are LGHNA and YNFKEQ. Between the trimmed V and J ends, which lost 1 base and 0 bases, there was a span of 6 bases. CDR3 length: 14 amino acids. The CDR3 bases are TGTGCCAGCAGCCAAGCCGTCATGAACACTGAAGCTTTCTTT. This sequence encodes CASSQAVMNTEAFF.

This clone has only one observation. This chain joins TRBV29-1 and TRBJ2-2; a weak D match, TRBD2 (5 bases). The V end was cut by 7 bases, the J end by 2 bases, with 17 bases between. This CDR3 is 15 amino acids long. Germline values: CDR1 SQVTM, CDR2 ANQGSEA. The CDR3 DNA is TGCAGCGCCTCCCAGAGCGGCGTAAACACCGGGGAGCTGTTTTTT. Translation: CSASQSGVNTGELFF.

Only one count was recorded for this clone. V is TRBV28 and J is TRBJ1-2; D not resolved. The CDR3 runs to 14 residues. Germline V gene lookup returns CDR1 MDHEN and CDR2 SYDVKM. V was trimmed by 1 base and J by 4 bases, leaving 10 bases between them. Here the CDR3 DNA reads TGTGCCAGCAGTTTATCGACGGCTCCCTATGGCTACACCTTC. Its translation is CASSLSTAPYGYTF.

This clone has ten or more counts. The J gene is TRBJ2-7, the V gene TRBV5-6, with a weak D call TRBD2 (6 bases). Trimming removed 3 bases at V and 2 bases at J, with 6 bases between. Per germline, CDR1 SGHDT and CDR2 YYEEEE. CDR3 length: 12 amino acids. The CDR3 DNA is TGTGCCAGCAGCTCGGGGGCCTACGAGCAGTACTTC. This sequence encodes CASSSGAYEQYF.

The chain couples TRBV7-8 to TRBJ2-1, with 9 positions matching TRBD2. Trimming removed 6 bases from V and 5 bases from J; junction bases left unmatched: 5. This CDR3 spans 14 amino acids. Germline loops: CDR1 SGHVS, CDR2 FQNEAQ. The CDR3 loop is CASRSASGDNEQFF. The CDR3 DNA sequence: TGTGCCAGCAGGTCGGCTAGCGGGGACAATGAGCAGTTCTTC. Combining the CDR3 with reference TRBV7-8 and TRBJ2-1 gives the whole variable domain GAGVSQSPRYKVAKRGQDVALRCDPISGHVSLFWYQQALGQGPEFLTYFQNEAQLDKSGLPSDRFFAERPEGSVSTLKIQRTQQEDSAVYLCASRSASGDNEQFFGPGTRLTVL.

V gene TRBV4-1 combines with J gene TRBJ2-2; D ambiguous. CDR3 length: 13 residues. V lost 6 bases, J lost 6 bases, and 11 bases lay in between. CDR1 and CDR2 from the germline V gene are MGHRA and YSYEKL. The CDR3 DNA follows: TGCGCCAGCAGTTTTCTGATTCCCGGGGAGCTGTTTTTT. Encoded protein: CASSFLIPGELFF.

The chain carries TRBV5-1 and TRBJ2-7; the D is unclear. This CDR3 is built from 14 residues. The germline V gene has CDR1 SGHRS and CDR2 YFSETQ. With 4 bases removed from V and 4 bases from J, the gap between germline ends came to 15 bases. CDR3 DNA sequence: TGCGCCAGCAGCGCAACCCCTCAAGTGTACGAGCAGTACTTC. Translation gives CASSATPQVYEQYF. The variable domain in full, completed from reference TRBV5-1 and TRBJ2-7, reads KAGVTQTPRYLIKTRGQQVTLSCSPISGHRSVSWYQQTPGQGLQFLFEYFSETQRNKGNFPGRFSGRQFSNSRSEMNVSTLELGDSALYLCASSATPQVYEQYFGPGTRLTVT.

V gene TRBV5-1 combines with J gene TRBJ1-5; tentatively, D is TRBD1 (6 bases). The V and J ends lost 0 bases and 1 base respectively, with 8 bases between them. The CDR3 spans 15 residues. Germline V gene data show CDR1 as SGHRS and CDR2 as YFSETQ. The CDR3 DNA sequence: TGCGCCAGCAGCTTGGCAGGGGACAGCAATCAGCCCCAGCATTTT. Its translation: CASSLAGDSNQPQHF.

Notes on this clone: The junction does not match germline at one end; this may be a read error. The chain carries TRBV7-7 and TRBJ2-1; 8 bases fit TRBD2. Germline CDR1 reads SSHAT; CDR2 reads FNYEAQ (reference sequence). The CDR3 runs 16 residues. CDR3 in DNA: TGTGCTAGCAGCCCCAAGGTGGCGGGAGGAACCAATGAGCAGTTCTTC. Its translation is CASSPKVAGGTNEQFF.

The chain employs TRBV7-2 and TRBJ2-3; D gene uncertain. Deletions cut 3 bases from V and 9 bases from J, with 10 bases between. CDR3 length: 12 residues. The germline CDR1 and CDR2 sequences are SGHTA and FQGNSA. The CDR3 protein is CASSFSLATQYF. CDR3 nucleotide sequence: TGTGCCAGCAGCTTCTCGCTTGCAACGCAGTATTTT.

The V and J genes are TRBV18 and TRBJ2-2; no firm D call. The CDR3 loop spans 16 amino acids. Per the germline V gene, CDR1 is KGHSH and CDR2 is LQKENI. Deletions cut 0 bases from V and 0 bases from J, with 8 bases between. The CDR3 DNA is TGTGCCAGCTCACCACCCCCTCCTGCGAACACCGGGGAGCTGTTTTTT. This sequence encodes CASSPPPPANTGELFF.

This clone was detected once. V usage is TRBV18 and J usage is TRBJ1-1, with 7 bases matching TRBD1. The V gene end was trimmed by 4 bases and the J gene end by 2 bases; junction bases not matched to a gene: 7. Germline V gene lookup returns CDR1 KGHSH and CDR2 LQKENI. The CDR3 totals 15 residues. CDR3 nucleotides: TGTGCCAGCTCACAGGGGGCTCTCTACAACACTGAAGCTTTCTTT. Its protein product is CASSQGALYNTEAFF.